This T cell receptor (beta chain) was captured in a study of CD8 T cells in ankylosing spondylitis. Generation of TCR beta libraries employed quantitative 5'-RACE incorporating molecular barcodes. TCRdb analysed the 5' RACE reads with MiXCR anew, one entry per CDR3 protein. This table holds 84,000 or so distinct CDR3 sequences, around 30% found once. The CDR3 runs to 13 residues. Trimming cost V 6 bases and J 1 base, with 10 bases left between them. CDR1 MNHNY and CDR2 SVGAGI come from the germline V gene (reference sequence). On this clonotype: Its antigen is not known.

Findings and limits, study-wide: Certain motif variants had earlier been reported in reactive arthritis synovial fluid and blood. A motif in TCR beta, a set of eight highly homologous variants, appeared characteristic of ankylosing spondylitis blood.

The chain couples TRBV6-6 to TRBJ2-7; D not certain. The sequencing input was blood, either unsorted or a sorted T cell fraction (not recorded which). The sequence derives from a male donor with ankylosing spondylitis or in good health (not recorded which). The CDR3 nucleotides read TGTGCCAGCAGCCTTGGGCCATCCTACGAGCAGTACGTC. It translates to CASSLGPSYEQYV.